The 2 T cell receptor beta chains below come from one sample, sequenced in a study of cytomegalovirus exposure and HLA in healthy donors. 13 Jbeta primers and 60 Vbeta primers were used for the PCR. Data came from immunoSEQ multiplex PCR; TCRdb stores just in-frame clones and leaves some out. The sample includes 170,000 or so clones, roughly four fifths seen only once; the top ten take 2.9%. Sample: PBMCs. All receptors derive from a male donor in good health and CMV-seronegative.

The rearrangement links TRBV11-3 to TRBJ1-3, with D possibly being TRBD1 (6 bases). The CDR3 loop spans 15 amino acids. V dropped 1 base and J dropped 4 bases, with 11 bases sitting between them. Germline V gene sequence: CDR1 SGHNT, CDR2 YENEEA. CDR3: CASSLGTGTGNTIYF. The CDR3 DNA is TGTGCCAGCAGCTTAGGAACAGGGACCGGAAACACCATATATTTT.

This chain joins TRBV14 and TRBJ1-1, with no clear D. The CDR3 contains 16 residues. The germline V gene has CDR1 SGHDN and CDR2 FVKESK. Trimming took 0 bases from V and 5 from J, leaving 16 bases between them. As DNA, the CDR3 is TGTGCCAGCAGCCAAGATGGGGTCGGGGTACGGACTGAAGCTTTCTTT. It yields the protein CASSQDGVGVRTEAFF.